The entry below describes one T cell receptor (beta chain). Its antigen is not yet known. The record has no base qualities; no much larger clone is one base away. The time point label for this specimen denotes: resected brain tissue, or blood drawn just prior to surgery. The surgery cases with the highest brain T cell transcript signatures were chosen for TCR beta chain sequencing of brain tissue, and also of blood when blood was available. Prior to surgery, the patients had been treated with at least one anti-epileptic drug. TCR-sequenced patients were children with drug-resistant epilepsy due to tuberous sclerosis complex, focal cortical dysplasia, Rasmussen encephalitis or hemimegalencephaly. The blood samples were collected right before the epilepsy surgery. The Monarch genomic DNA purification kit was used to extract bulk genomic DNA from unsorted brain tissue and from whole blood. The immunoSEQ assay was used to generate TCR beta chain sequences from genomic DNA. Per the source publication's procedure: CDR3 sequences not starting with the conserved framework cysteine at position 104 were manually removed. Clonality was calculated as one minus the normalized Shannon's Diversity Index, with values ranging from 0 (maximal diversity) to 1 (oligoclonal). Chi-squared comparison-of-proportions tests were used to check whether the frequency of the same CDR3 differed between samples, for example brain versus blood. Public clonotypes were identified through searches of immuneACCESS, and similarity to known antiviral clonotypes was evaluated with the VDJdb browser. TCRdb's version of the immuneACCESS table is confined to in-frame rearrangements and falls short of the full clone set. An unresolved V gene accounts for under half of the shortfall where checked; the remainder is of unknown origin. V, J and clone size reflect that table, while D and trimming were determined from the DNA. The sample profile shows around 100,000 clones; 94% of them were found once. Clones ranked in the top ten supply around 4% of the sample.

This sample was taken from a study of brain T cells in children with intractable seizures (dated by TCRdb to the early 2020s). For context, the study as a whole: A NanoString immunology panel was first used to screen resected brain tissue from around 57 pediatric epilepsy surgery cases for immune gene transcripts. About 70% of the 12 selected surgery cases also had pre-surgery blood sequenced, which left four cases with brain tissue only. Study-wide conclusions, independent of this receptor: Viral specificity was inferred only from CDR3 sequence similarity, and patients' HCMV serostatus was unknown. Because sequencing depth was different between pre-surgery and post-surgery blood, clones absent from the pre-surgery sample may reflect undersampling.

CDR1 and CDR2, per the germline V gene, are SGHRS and YFSETQ. The CDR3, cysteine through phenylalanine, is 13 amino acids long. This entry keeps only the CDR3 DNA: 39 bases, framed from base 1. From V the trimming removes 4 bases and from J it removes 0 bases, while the gene matches leave 1 base of the junction unaccounted for. The source was peripheral blood, collected at surgery. The sequence was obtained from a boy less than two years old with hemimegalencephaly and intractable seizures. The chain links TRBV5-1 with TRBJ2-7, with TRBD2 matching 7 junction bases. CDR3 region: CASSGRGSYEQYF. The base sequence is TGCGCCAGCAGCGGGAGGGGCTCCTACGAGCAGTACTTC.